What follows is one T cell receptor beta chain and its context. The antigen is unknown. With 60 Vbeta and 13 Jbeta primers, the PCR was carried out. Produced via immunoSEQ multiplex PCR; TCRdb's table is partial and in-frame only. Among about 130,000 clones listed, about 78% were seen once. Germline V gene lookup returns CDR1 SNHLY and CDR2 FYNNEI. This CDR3 comprises 17 residues. V dropped 2 bases and J dropped 4 bases, with 15 bases sitting between them. The source of the sample is a study of cytomegalovirus exposure and HLA in healthy donors. General observations from the study: Excluded were some V segments that proved indistinguishable, including TRBV6-2 and TRBV6-3. In a later analysis, donors in an Asian-associated ancestry cluster reportedly had fewer N-insertions in productive TCRs than the cohort mean.

The V gene is TRBV2, the J gene TRBJ2-6; a possible D gene is TRBD2 (6 bases). The specimen sequenced was PBMCs. This TCR derives from a human donor in good health. The CDR3 nucleotides are TGTGCCAGCAGTGAACGGTCTAGCGCTGCGGGGGCCAACGTCCTGACTTTC. This codes for CASSERSSAAGANVLTF.